These T cell receptor beta chains were read from a single sample in a study of T cell repertoires in cytomegalovirus infection. Their antigens remain unidentified. One entry per CDR3 protein results from TCRdb running MiXCR on the reads. The sample carries 570,000 or so distinct CDR3 sequences, roughly 43% recorded once. The sequences come from cultured PBMCs, collected from culture after CMV antigen stimulation. These TCRs come from a human donor in good health (CMV status not recorded). Some clones in this sample may be carry-over from other donors' samples. Both conserved end residues are part of each CDR3. The D gene is left open where the match is weak. Some rows have no size entry. The others give once, few or many, or a class for an expanded clone.

CDR3: CASSLGRTYEQYF
DNA: TGTGCCAGCAGTTTAGGGCGAACCTACGAGCAGTACTTC
D: NA
J: TRBJ2-7
size: many
V: TRBV12-3/TRBV12-4

CDR3: CASSYTRREGLFF
DNA: TGTGCCAGCAGTTACACGCGGAGGGAGGGCCTGTTCTTC
D: TRBD2
J: TRBJ2-1
size: NA
V: TRBV6-2/TRBV6-3

CDR3: CASSWDSFMNTEAFF
DNA: TGTGCCAGCAGTTGGGACAGCTTTATGAACACTGAAGCTTTCTTT
D: TRBD1
J: TRBJ1-1
size: NA
V: TRBV12-3/TRBV12-4

CDR3: CASSPRDRSTDTQYF
DNA: TGTGCCAGCTCACCTCGGGACAGGTCCACAGATACGCAGTATTTT
D: TRBD1
J: TRBJ2-3
size: NA
V: TRBV14

CDR3: CASSLDRDGEQFF
DNA: TGTGCCAGCAGCTTAGACAGGGATGGTGAGCAGTTCTTC
D: NA
J: TRBJ2-1
size: few
V: TRBV7-8

CDR3: CASRSGYGYTF
DNA: TGTGCCAGCAGGTCAGGCTACGGCTACACCTTC
D: NA
J: TRBJ1-2
size: many
V: TRBV12-3/TRBV12-4

CDR3: CASSLGPSGGGAGETQYF
DNA: TGTGCCAGCAGCTTAGGGCCCTCGGGCGGGGGGGCCGGGGAGACCCAGTACTTC
D: TRBD2
J: TRBJ2-5
size: few
V: TRBV7-2

CDR3: CASSSGQGEIGELFF
DNA: TGTGCCAGCAGCTCGGGACAGGGGGAAATCGGGGAGCTGTTTTTT
D: TRBD1
J: TRBJ2-2
size: NA
V: TRBV7-8

CDR3: CASSYSTVTSGEQFF
DNA: TGTGCCAGCAGTTACTCGACGGTGACTAGCGGTGAGCAGTTCTTC
D: TRBD2
J: TRBJ2-1
size: once
V: TRBV6-5

CDR3: CASGGGGEGYTF
DNA: TGCGCCAGCGGTGGGGGAGGAGAGGGCTACACCTTC
D: NA
J: TRBJ1-2
size: NA
V: TRBV4-3

CDR3: CASSPTSNYEQYF
DNA: TGTGCCAGCAGCCCCACGTCCAACTACGAGCAGTACTTC
D: NA
J: TRBJ2-7
size: many
V: TRBV7-6

CDR3: CASKQTFTDTQYF
DNA: TGTGCCAGCAAACAGACTTTCACAGATACGCAGTATTTT
D: NA
J: TRBJ2-3
size: NA
V: TRBV2

CDR3: CASRDSQETQYF
DNA: TGTGCCAGCAGGGACAGCCAAGAGACCCAGTACTTC
D: NA
J: TRBJ2-5
size: few
V: TRBV7-2

CDR3: CANSRVRGDTQYF
DNA: TGTGCCAACAGTAGGGTGCGGGGAGATACGCAGTATTTT
D: NA
J: TRBJ2-3
size: many
V: TRBV7-2

CDR3: CASSLPRKETQYF
DNA: TGTGCCAGCAGCCTCCCACGGAAAGAGACCCAGTACTTC
D: NA
J: TRBJ2-5
size: few
V: TRBV7-9

CDR3: CASKGGLDGYTF
DNA: TGTGCCAGCAAAGGAGGGCTCGATGGCTACACCTTC
D: NA
J: TRBJ1-2
size: NA
V: TRBV28

CDR3: CASSSPVEQFF
DNA: TGTGCCAGCAGCTCCCCCGTTGAGCAGTTCTTC
D: NA
J: TRBJ2-1
size: NA
V: TRBV7-9

CDR3: CASWTSGGSSGELFF
DNA: TGTGCCAGCTGGACTAGCGGGGGAAGTTCCGGGGAGCTGTTTTTT
D: TRBD2
J: TRBJ2-2
size: few
V: TRBV6-2/TRBV6-3

CDR3: CASSLWGAGGLSTDTQYF
DNA: TGTGCCAGCAGCTTATGGGGAGCGGGGGGGCTGTCAACAGATACGCAGTATTTT
D: TRBD2
J: TRBJ2-3
size: many
V: TRBV7-2

CDR3: CASSWAPGAGTTNTQYF
DNA: TGCGCCAGCAGCTGGGCCCCGGGGGCGGGGACGACAAATACGCAGTATTTT
D: NA
J: TRBJ2-3
size: NA
V: TRBV5-1

CDR3: CASSDRGIQPQHF
DNA: TGTGCCAGTAGCGACAGGGGCATCCAGCCCCAGCATTTT
D: TRBD1
J: TRBJ1-5
size: NA
V: TRBV19